One sample yielded the 28 T cell receptor beta chains listed below, sequenced in a study of T cells after yellow fever vaccination. One entry per CDR3 protein, called by TCRdb with MiXCR from the 5' RACE reads. The sample has 450,000 to 550,000 distinct CDR3 sequences, roughly 22% seen once. The source material was PBMCs, sampled roughly 20 days after the first yellow fever vaccination. All receptors derive from a young man who received the YFV17D yellow fever vaccine.

A few counts support this clonotype. The J gene is TRBJ2-2, the V gene TRBV7-2, with TRBD2 matching over 9 bases. The V segment lost 5 bases and the J segment 9 bases; nucleotides outside the gene matches: 13. Germline assignment: CDR1 SGHTA and CDR2 FQGNSA. This CDR3 has 16 residues. The CDR3 sequence is CASSPTLAGAARELFF. As DNA, the CDR3 is TGTGCCAGCAGCCCAACCTTAGCGGGGGCCGCCCGGGAGCTGTTTTTT.

This clonotype has just a few counts. The chain couples TRBV6-2 or TRBV6-3 to TRBJ2-7; 7 bases fit TRBD1. This CDR3 has 15 amino acids. V shed 4 bases and J 6 bases; nucleotides not matched to a gene: 12. From germline, CDR1 is MNHEY and CDR2 SVGEGT. The CDR3 spells CASSSYRNDRAEQYV. Here the CDR3 DNA reads TGTGCCAGCAGTTCTTACAGAAACGACAGGGCCGAGCAGTACGTC.

The rearrangement uses TRBV7-9 and TRBJ2-5, with a tentative D call TRBD2 (5 bases). Germline values: CDR1 SEHNR, CDR2 FQNEAQ (reference sequence). V was shortened by 5 bases and J by 5 bases, with 12 bases between the two germline ends. The CDR3 is 13 residues long. The CDR3 DNA reads as TGTGCCAGCAGCCCCCGAGGGCCGGAGACCCAGTACTTC. It translates to CASSPRGPETQYF.

This chain links TRBV4-2 with TRBJ2-3; possibly TRBD1 for D (6 bases). Per germline, CDR1 LGHNA and CDR2 YNFKEQ. This CDR3 is 16 amino acids long. V shed 0 bases and J shed 3 bases, with 13 bases lying between them. The CDR3 spells CASSQEAGAGTDTQYF. The CDR3 nucleotides read TGTGCCAGCAGCCAAGAGGCAGGGGCAGGAACAGATACGCAGTATTTT.

The rearrangement links TRBV12-3 or TRBV12-4 to TRBJ2-1; maybe TRBD2 (6 bases). Between the trimmed V and J ends, which lost 3 bases and 4 bases, there was a span of 13 bases. This CDR3 is built from 15 residues. Here the CDR3 reads CASSLSPGLYNEQFF. CDR3 coding DNA: TGTGCCAGCAGTTTGAGCCCCGGACTATACAATGAGCAGTTCTTC.

The sample holds a few counts of this clonotype. CDR3 residues: CASSYLPATESYEQYV. CDR3 in DNA: TGTGCCAGCAGTTACCTCCCCGCGACAGAGTCCTACGAGCAGTACGTC. This chain joins TRBV6-5 and TRBJ2-7, with D maybe TRBD1 (5 bases). The CDR3 loop spans 16 amino acids. Trimming left V 2 bases short and J 1 base short, with 15 bases between. Germline CDR1 and CDR2: MNHEY and SVGAGI.

V is TRBV2 and J is TRBJ2-1, with D perhaps TRBD1 (6 bases). V gave up 8 bases and J gave up 3 bases, with 11 bases separating them. Per the germline V gene, CDR1 is SNHLY and CDR2 is FYNNEI. This CDR3 has 13 amino acids. This CDR3 reads CASVADSYNEQFF. CDR3 bases: TGTGCCAGCGTGGCGGACAGCTACAATGAGCAGTTCTTC.

The rearrangement links TRBV6-1 to TRBJ1-1; D is unresolved. CDR3 length: 14 amino acids. The V end lost 6 bases, the J end lost 4 bases, and 15 bases lay between the germline ends. Germline CDR1 and CDR2: MNHNS and SASEGT. The chain's CDR3 is CASRKGLLGTEAFF. DNA of the CDR3: TGTGCCAGCAGAAAAGGATTATTGGGCACTGAAGCTTTCTTT.

This sequence joins TRBV7-2 and TRBJ1-6; maybe TRBD1 (5 bases). CDR1 is SGHTA, CDR2 FQGNSA, per germline. The CDR3 is made up of 16 amino acids. V lost 5 bases to trimming and J lost 4 bases, with 15 bases between them. The DNA of the CDR3 is TGTGCCAGCAGCCCCCTTTGGGGACGGTATAATTCACCCCTCCACTTT. It specifies CASSPLWGRYNSPLHF. Supplemented by reference TRBV7-2 and TRBJ1-6, the full variable domain reads GAGVSQSPSNKVTEKGKDVELRCDPISGHTALYWYRQSLGQGLEFLIYFQGNSAPDKSGLPSDRFSAERTGGSVSTLTIQRTQQEDSAVYLCASSPLWGRYNSPLHFGNGTRLTVT.

This clonotype turned up a few times. This rearrangement joins TRBV7-2 to TRBJ1-4; unclear D gene. With 3 bases removed from V and 8 bases from J, the gap between germline ends came to 7 bases. The V gene's germline CDR1 is SGHTA and CDR2 FQGNSA. CDR3 length equals 12 residues. The DNA of the CDR3 is TGTGCCAGCAGCTTCTCTAGGGAAAAACTGTTTTTT. Residues: CASSFSREKLFF.

This clonotype came up a few times. This chain links TRBV20-1 with TRBJ1-5, with D tentatively TRBD1 (5 bases). The CDR3 consists of 13 residues. Trimming cost V 2 bases and J 5 bases, with 10 bases left between them. Germline CDR1 and CDR2: DFQATT and SNEGSKA (reference sequence). The DNA for the CDR3 is TGCAGTGCTAGACAAGAAGGGGATCAGCCCCAGCATTTT. It is translated as CSARQEGDQPQHF.

The chain carries TRBV3-1 and TRBJ1-6, with a weak D call TRBD1 (6 bases). The CDR3 totals 17 residues. The V end was cut by 1 base, the J end by 5 bases, with 15 bases between. CDR1 and CDR2 from the germline V gene are LGHDT and YNNKEL (reference sequence). The CDR3 region has the DNA TGTGCCAGCAGCCAAGTGGGGGGGCGCGGGGATAATTCACCCCTCCACTTT. It yields the protein CASSQVGGRGDNSPLHF.

The CDR3 is CASKTESLVNTGELFF. The DNA for the CDR3 is TGTGCCAGCAAGACAGAGAGCCTAGTAAACACCGGGGAGCTGTTTTTT. The chain recombines TRBV6-2 or TRBV6-3 with TRBJ2-2; tentatively, D is TRBD1 (5 bases). Germline CDR1 and CDR2: MNHEY and SVGEGT. V was trimmed by 7 bases and J by 2 bases, leaving 17 bases between them. This CDR3 comprises 16 residues.

This clonotype was detected only a few times. The rearrangement links TRBV3-1 to TRBJ1-1; D gene uncertain. CDR1 and CDR2 from the germline V gene are LGHDT and YNNKEL (reference sequence). The CDR3 has 13 residues. The V gene lost 4 bases and the J gene lost 3 bases, with 9 bases spanning the gap. CDR3 bases: TGTGCCAGCAGCCGTGGGAAGGACACTGAAGCTTTCTTT. Amino acid sequence: CASSRGKDTEAFF.

In its sample, this clonotype was seen a few times. CDR3 in amino acids: CASSPPGGGINGYTF. The CDR3 DNA sequence: TGTGCCAGCAGCCCCCCCGGCGGGGGGATTAATGGCTACACCTTC. The rearrangement joins TRBV7-9 to TRBJ1-2, with D perhaps matching TRBD1 (5 bases). V shed 5 bases and J shed 6 bases, with 19 bases lying between them. Per germline, CDR1 SEHNR and CDR2 FQNEAQ (reference sequence). The CDR3 extends over 15 amino acids.

The rearrangement uses TRBV6-2 or TRBV6-3 and TRBJ2-2; D ambiguous. CDR3 length: 13 amino acids. In germline, CDR1 is MNHEY, CDR2 SVGEGT. V was trimmed by 0 bases and J by 6 bases, leaving 5 bases between them. DNA of the CDR3: TGTGCCAGCAGTTACTCGAGTGCCGGGGAGCTGTTTTTT. Translation: CASSYSSAGELFF.

This clonotype was observed a few times. The chain combines TRBV7-3 with TRBJ2-3, with D tentatively TRBD1 or TRBD2 (9 bases each). The germline V gene has CDR1 SGHTA and CDR2 FQGTGA. The V end lost 5 bases, the J end lost 8 bases, and 20 bases lay between the germline ends. This CDR3 has 15 amino acids. The chain's CDR3 is CASSAGGTGSVTQYF. The DNA for the CDR3 is TGTGCCAGCAGCGCGGGGGGGACAGGGTCAGTTACGCAGTATTTT.

CDR3 region: CSAGQWGTEAFF. The CDR3 bases are TGCAGCGCCGGACAGTGGGGCACTGAAGCTTTCTTT. J is TRBJ1-1 and V is TRBV29-1; D may be TRBD1 (6 bases). CDR3 size: 12 residues. CDR1 and CDR2 from the germline V gene are SQVTM and ANQGSEA. The germline V and J ends were trimmed by 7 bases and 4 bases, with 13 bases remaining between them.

This clonotype came up a few times. The V and J genes are TRBV20-1 and TRBJ1-1; D is unresolved. V was pared by 1 base and J by 2 bases, with 8 bases between. There are 13 residues in the CDR3. Germline V CDR1 and CDR2: DFQATT, SNEGSKA (reference sequence). Here the CDR3 reads CSARGSLNTEAFF. For the CDR3, the DNA is TGCAGTGCTAGAGGGTCCCTTAACACTGAAGCTTTCTTT.

Concerning this clonotype itself: A clone one base away is much larger, so this may be a read error. The chain uses TRBV29-1 and TRBJ2-3; D may correspond to TRBD1 or TRBD2 (6 bases each). CDR3 size: 18 residues. Germline CDR1 reads SQVTM; CDR2 reads ANQGSEA. Trimming left V 0 bases short and J 3 bases short, with 22 bases between. CDR3 sequence (DNA): TGCAGCGTTGAAGAATGGACTATCGGGGGCCGGGCGACAGATACGCAGTATTTT. Amino acids: CSVEEWTIGGRATDTQYF.

This clonotype has more than one count but fewer than ten. This chain connects TRBV15 to TRBJ2-6; D gene uncertain. Germline V gene data show CDR1 as LNHNV and CDR2 as YYDKDF (reference sequence). The CDR3 totals 16 residues. The V gene lost 1 base and the J gene lost 2 bases, with 9 bases spanning the gap. DNA of the CDR3: TGTGCCACCAGCAGAGTAGTCAGGACTGGGGCCAACGTCCTGACTTTC. Protein product: CATSRVVRTGANVLTF.

This rearrangement joins TRBV6-1 to TRBJ2-5, with D perhaps matching TRBD2 (6 bases). In germline, CDR1 is MNHNS, CDR2 SASEGT. The CDR3 runs to 13 residues. V lost 10 bases and J 5 bases, leaving 17 bases between the germline ends. The CDR3 region is CATRSGVWETQYF. DNA for the CDR3: TGTGCCACACGCTCGGGGGTGTGGGAGACCCAGTACTTC.

This chain joins TRBV5-4 and TRBJ1-5; D ambiguous. Germline-derived CDR1 and CDR2 are SGHNT and YYREEE (reference sequence). This CDR3 is 12 amino acids long. The germline V and J ends were trimmed by 3 bases and 3 bases, with 4 bases remaining between them. The CDR3 bases are TGTGCCAGCAGCTACCACAATCAGCCCCAGCATTTT. Residues: CASSYHNQPQHF. Supplemented by reference TRBV5-4 and TRBJ1-5, the full variable domain reads ETGVTQSPTHLIKTRGQQVTLRCSSQSGHNTVSWYQQALGQGPQFIFQYYREEENGRGNFPPRFSGLQFPNYSSELNVNALELDDSALYLCASSYHNQPQHFGDGTRLSIL.

This clonotype turned up a few times. The rearrangement joins TRBV28 to TRBJ1-1, with D maybe TRBD1 (6 bases). The CDR3 loop spans 14 amino acids. The V gene lost 5 bases and the J gene lost 6 bases, with 16 bases spanning the gap. Germline values: CDR1 MDHEN, CDR2 SYDVKM. As DNA, the CDR3 is TGTGCCAGCAGTCCAGACAGGTATGGGTCTGAAGCTTTCTTT. Encoded protein: CASSPDRYGSEAFF.

This sequence joins TRBV5-5 and TRBJ2-7; D not certain. Germline-derived CDR1 and CDR2 are SGHKS and YYEKEE (reference sequence). The CDR3 consists of 14 residues. Here the CDR3 reads CASTLTPGENEQYV. CDR3 coding DNA: TGTGCCAGCACCTTGACCCCAGGAGAGAACGAGCAGTACGTC.

The table lists this clonotype with a count of one. The chain links TRBV3-1 to TRBJ1-2, with D perhaps TRBD1 (6 bases). The germline CDR1 and CDR2 sequences are LGHDT and YNNKEL (reference sequence). The CDR3 has 17 residues. Trimming took off 4 bases at V and 8 bases at J, with 26 bases between the two ends. The CDR3 nucleotides are TGTGCCAGCAGCCCGACCTGGGGCGGGAGGGGGTTCGGAGGCTACACCTTC. Encoded protein: CASSPTWGGRGFGGYTF. Together with reference TRBV3-1 and TRBJ1-2, the CDR3 gives the full variable domain: DTAVSQTPKYLVTQMGNDKSIKCEQNLGHDTMYWYKQDSKKFLKIMFSYNNKELIINETVPNRFSPKSPDKAHLNLHINSLELGDSAVYFCASSPTWGGRGFGGYTFGSGTRLTVV.

V is TRBV5-4 and J is TRBJ2-1; the D gene is possibly TRBD2 (6 bases). The germline V gene encodes CDR1 SGHNT and CDR2 YYREEE (reference sequence). The CDR3 sequence is 15 residues long. V lost 2 bases and J lost 6, with 15 bases in between. CDR3 loop: CASSFRRGALNEQFF. The CDR3, as DNA: TGTGCCAGCAGCTTTAGGCGGGGAGCGCTCAATGAGCAGTTCTTC. Based on the CDR3 plus reference TRBV5-4 and TRBJ2-1, the full variable domain is ETGVTQSPTHLIKTRGQQVTLRCSSQSGHNTVSWYQQALGQGPQFIFQYYREEENGRGNFPPRFSGLQFPNYSSELNVNALELDDSALYLCASSFRRGALNEQFFGPGTRLTVL.

The V call is TRBV6-2 or TRBV6-3, the J call TRBJ1-5; D is perhaps TRBD1 (5 bases). Germline assignment: CDR1 MNHEY and CDR2 SVGEGT. V was clipped by 0 bases and J by 0 bases, with 18 bases between them. The CDR3 loop spans 19 amino acids. Here the CDR3 reads CASSYSNGDGRVSNQPQHF. The CDR3 DNA reads as TGTGCCAGCAGTTACTCGAATGGGGACGGAAGGGTTAGCAATCAGCCCCAGCATTTT.